This T cell receptor beta chain was captured by sequencing in a study of cytomegalovirus exposure and HLA in healthy donors (dated by TCRdb to 2016 to 2017). Some background on the complete study: An earlier analysis of roughly 500 of the donors reported 250 to 350 Gb of sequence data and 90 million to 120 million unique TCR beta sequences obtained from around 190 million T cells. The genetic ancestry cluster associated with self-reported Caucasian donors included 65% to 90% of the 300 to 450 genotyped donors. To decide whether each TCR beta V gene segment behaved as functional or pseudogenic, an earlier analysis of fewer than 750 of the donors relied on high-throughput TCR beta sequencing. Besides the first cohort of roughly 640 subjects, a separate validation cohort made up of over a hundred different subjects was used. High-throughput TCR immunosequencing, statistical association of individual TCRs with disease status, and machine learning were combined to predict cytomegalovirus infection status. All discovery cohort repertoires had been generated using a single sequencing platform. HLA typing included class I and class II loci at four-digit resolution. Among roughly 400 genotyped donors of the cohort, an average of roughly 230,000 unique TCR beta nucleotide sequences was sequenced per donor, of which roughly 17% were non-productive. The study used immunosequencing to profile the T cell repertoires of more than 650 subjects and linked those repertoires to cytomegalovirus serostatus. Donor age, sex, ethnicity and CMV serostatus were compiled alongside the repertoire data. Roughly 5 DR-DQ haplotypes were handled as single units for association and clustering, since linkage in the cohort was strong. The later analysis used no new phenotypic data to find candidate immune exposures, relying instead on TCR beta sequences and their occurrence across donors. To study patterns of TCR occurrence, a later analysis re-analyzed previously published TCR beta repertoires from 700 or so donors and added high-resolution HLA genotyping. A later genetic analysis took genome-wide SNP genotypes for about three fifths of the 666 donors and used that subset as a discovery cohort. An early release that covered fewer than 800 HLA-typed donors contained approximately 300 gigabases of sequencing data and 70 million to 100 million unique TCR sequences. The study was designed to test whether signatures of past pathogen exposure could be identified by cataloging public T cell receptors. Typing coverage differed by locus: A, B, C, DRB1 and DQB1 were typed in about 620-630 donors, DQA1 in about 560, DPA1 in some 610, and DPB1 in roughly 450. What the work shows at the level of the full study, not this receptor alone: A few of the identified cytomegalovirus-associated TCR beta chains were confirmed in vitro to be specific for cytomegalovirus antigens. Most TCR sequences were seen in very few donors, while some public TCRs were found in many individuals. At a false discovery rate of 0.05, a later analysis linked some 18,000 TCR beta sequences to specific HLA alleles. Linkage disequilibrium might explain the correlated functional status among segregating V segments, but an unknown experimental factor could not be excluded. According to the authors, the approach could potentially be generalized to other disease states and immunological phenotypes. In a later genetic analysis, fewer N-insertions in productive TCRs were reported among donors in an Asian-associated ancestry cluster than the approximately 670-donor mean. In a later analysis, TCR association rates were found to vary across HLA loci, with the most associated TCRs seen for DRB1 alleles and the fewest for HLA-C alleles. In an earlier analysis of 587 of the donors, most TCR beta V segments appeared in productive rearrangements about 90% or about 30% of the time, broadly matching IMGT annotations. The only immune exposure information available for the cohort was CMV serostatus. Because HLA typing was unavailable for some donors at each locus, only the typed subset was used in association tests. The sequencing pipeline was judged likely to have produced a cluster of highly shared sequence variants as a technical artifact. A total of 150 or so TCR beta chains were listed by the study as associated with cytomegalovirus. A later analysis reported that several top co-occurrence clusters appeared linked to parvovirus B19, influenza, CMV and Epstein-Barr virus. In a later analysis, HLA-associated TCR beta chains showed more clonal expansion and lower generation probabilities than non-associated chains that were equally common. When HLA alleles, especially DR and DQ, strongly co-occurred, TCR associations were difficult to assign to individual alleles. Roughly uniform sequencing depth across donors was assumed in presence/absence analyses, although this assumption may not hold. The 87-base-pair reads could not distinguish some IMGT-functional V segments, including TRBV6-2 and TRBV6-3, so those segments were excluded. In both the original and validation cohorts, the classifier was reported to diagnose cytomegalovirus status with high specificity and sensitivity. In this cohort, only TCR beta chains were sequenced, and detectable features were limited by the absence of alpha or paired-chain data. Because counts were too low, seventeen rarely observed V segments, including chromosome 9 orphons, were excluded from the earlier analysis of 587 of the donors. A further reported finding was that TCR beta sequences accurately predicted the HLA-A and HLA-B alleles for most subjects in the first cohort. According to a later analysis, most CMV-associated TCR beta chains appeared to be HLA-restricted, and the HLA associations seemed to be driven largely by CMV exposure. V-gene and J-gene trimming of TCR beta chains was associated with a missense DCLRE1C variant in a later genetic analysis, and the association was replicated in an independent cohort.

Libraries were prepared through the immunoSEQ multiplex PCR assay. A mixture of 60 forward primers for TCR Vbeta segments and 13 reverse primers for TCR Jbeta segments was used in the multiplex PCR. The CDR3 region of rearranged TCR beta genes was amplified from genomic DNA with a multiplex PCR assay. The amplified TCR beta libraries were sequenced on the Illumina HiSeq System as 87-base-pair reads. Per the source publication's procedure: A later analysis counted about 80 million unique TCR beta chains across the 650 to 700 repertoires, and roughly 11 million of these chains were shared by at least two donors. Raw reads were error-corrected and collapsed into unique sequences by a nearest-neighbor algorithm in which closely related sequences were merged to remove PCR and sequencing errors. CDR3 sequences were aligned to IMGT reference sequences to assign V, D and J gene segments. For a sequence to be retained, a match of at least six nucleotides was required to both a V gene segment and a J gene segment. Rearrangements were classified as productive when the CDR3 lacked stop codons and remained in frame with V and J, and all other rearrangements were classified as non-productive. Following IMGT convention, CDR3 was defined as the stretch from the second conserved V-encoded cysteine up to the conserved J-encoded phenylalanine. The earlier analysis of approximately 590 of the donors excluded any sequence lacking an unambiguous match to a single V gene segment. An earlier analysis of 450 to 650 of the donors called V segments functional above 56.7% productive rearrangements and segregating when the between-donor standard deviation exceeded 5%. A statistical classification framework was developed to diagnose cytomegalovirus status using the catalog of TCR beta chain sequences. In a later analysis, V and J genes were assigned by comparing TCR nucleotide sequences against IMGT/GENE-DB human TR gene sequences. Using the TCRdist pipeline, a later analysis assigned CDR3 sequences along with most-parsimonious VDJ recombination scenarios. In a later analysis, every TCR beta chain was defined by the combination of its CDR3 amino acid sequence and its V-gene family, and reads without a unique V-gene family were dropped. A later analysis removed 592 highly shared, low-generation-probability nucleotide sequences to deal with suspected cross-contamination and a sequencing artifact. In a later analysis, a clonal expansion index was calculated for each public chain from normalized within-repertoire ranks of inferred template counts. In a later analysis, generation probabilities were computed with a VDJ recombination model fitted to out-of-frame rearrangements, and the resulting probabilities were checked against IGoR. A later analysis scored TCR-TCR, TCR-HLA and TCR-CMV co-occurrence with hypergeometric tests, applying a repertoire-size bias correction to TCR pairs. In a later analysis, false discovery rates were estimated by permuting HLA or CMV assignments 20 times. In a later analysis, co-occurring TCRs were grouped using DBSCAN, and TCRdist sequence similarity was added for clustering within HLA-allele-positive subsets. For co-occurrence clustering, repertoires with fewer than 30,000 or more than 120,000 public chains were excluded, along with four or five repertoires with anomalous nucleotide sharing. As stored in TCRdb, this immuneACCESS dataset retains in-frame rearrangements with V and J assigned. A fraction of the clones does not appear; measured against another copy, unresolved V genes explain less than half of the discrepancy, and the remainder lacks a known reason. V and J calls and clone size follow that table, whereas D and trimming were derived from the DNA. The sample yields approximately 110,000 clones; around 61% were counted once. The ten largest clonotypes hold roughly 2.4% of the sample.

CDR1 and CDR2 (SGHDN, FVKESK) derive from the germline V gene. Including cysteine and phenylalanine, the CDR3 has 14 amino acids. The kept DNA is CDR3 alone, 42 bases in frame from the first base. V and J are trimmed by 2 bases and 6 bases, and the gene matches miss 7 bases of the junction. The cohort consisted of 666 healthy bone marrow donors. At the time of sampling, every cohort member was nominally healthy, though immune exposures that went unrecorded were likely present. The donor tested CMV seronegative, placing the donor among the 352 seronegative members of the cohort. A peripheral blood sample was collected from each donor, and TCR beta sequencing was performed on peripheral blood mononuclear cells. Genomic DNA was extracted from the blood cell samples with the Qiagen DNeasy Blood Extraction Kit. Notes on this clone: This clone's antigen is unknown. Base quality data are lacking; no much larger clone is found one base away.

The rearrangement joined TRBV14 to TRBJ2-7, with 7 bases aligning to TRBD1. This receptor was identified in a woman under 40 in good health and CMV-seronegative. Sequencing was done on a sample of PBMCs. The CDR3 has the sequence CASSQPQGNAEQYF. The DNA reads TGTGCCAGCAGCCAACCACAGGGGAACGCCGAGCAGTACTTC.